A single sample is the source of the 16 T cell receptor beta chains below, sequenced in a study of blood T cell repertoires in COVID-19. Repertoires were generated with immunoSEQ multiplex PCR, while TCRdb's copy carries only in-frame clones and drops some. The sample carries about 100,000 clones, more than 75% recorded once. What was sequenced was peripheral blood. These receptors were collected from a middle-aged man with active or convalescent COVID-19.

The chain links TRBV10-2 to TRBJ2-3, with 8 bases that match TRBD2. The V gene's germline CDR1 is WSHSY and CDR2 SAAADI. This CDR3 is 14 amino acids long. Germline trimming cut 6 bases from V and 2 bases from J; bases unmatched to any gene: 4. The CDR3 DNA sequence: TGCGCCAGCAGCGGACTAGCATCCACAGATACGCAGTATTTT. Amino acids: CASSGLASTDTQYF.

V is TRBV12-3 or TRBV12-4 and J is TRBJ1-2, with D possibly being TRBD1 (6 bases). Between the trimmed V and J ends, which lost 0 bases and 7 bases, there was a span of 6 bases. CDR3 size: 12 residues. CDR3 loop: CASSLAGAGYTF. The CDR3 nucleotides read TGTGCCAGCAGTTTAGCGGGGGCTGGCTACACCTTC.

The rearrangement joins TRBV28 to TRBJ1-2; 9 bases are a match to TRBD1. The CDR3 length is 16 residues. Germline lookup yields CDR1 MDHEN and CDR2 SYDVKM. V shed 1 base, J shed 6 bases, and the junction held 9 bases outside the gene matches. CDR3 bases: TGTGCCAGCAGTTTATTCAATCTACAGGGGGCGGATGGCTACACCTTC. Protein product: CASSLFNLQGADGYTF.

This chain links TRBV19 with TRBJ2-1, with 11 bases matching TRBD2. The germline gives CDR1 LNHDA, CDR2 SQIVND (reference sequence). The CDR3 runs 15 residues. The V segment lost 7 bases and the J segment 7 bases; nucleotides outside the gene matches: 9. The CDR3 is CASTKGTSGSNEQFF. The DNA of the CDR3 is TGTGCCAGTACCAAAGGCACTAGCGGGAGTAATGAGCAGTTCTTC.

CDR3 residues: CASRGGQSSNQPQHF. CDR3 nucleotide sequence: TGTGCCAGCCGGGGGGGACAGTCTAGCAATCAGCCCCAGCATTTT. The chain uses TRBV6-5 and TRBJ1-5, with 7 bases fitting TRBD1. Germline V CDR1 and CDR2: MNHEY, SVGAGI. The CDR3 totals 15 residues. V lost 8 bases and J lost 0; bases outside the gene matches: 7.

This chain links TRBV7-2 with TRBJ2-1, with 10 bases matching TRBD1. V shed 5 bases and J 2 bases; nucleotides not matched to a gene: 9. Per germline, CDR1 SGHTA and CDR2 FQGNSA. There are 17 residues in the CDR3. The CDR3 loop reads CASSRDRGEPTYNEQFF. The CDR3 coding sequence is TGTGCCAGCAGCCGGGACAGGGGCGAACCCACCTACAATGAGCAGTTCTTC.

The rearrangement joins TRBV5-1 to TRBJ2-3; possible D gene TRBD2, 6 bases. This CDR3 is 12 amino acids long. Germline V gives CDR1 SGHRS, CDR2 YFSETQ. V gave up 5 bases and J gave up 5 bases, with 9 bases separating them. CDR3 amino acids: CASSAGLDTQYF. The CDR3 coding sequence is TGCGCCAGCAGTGCGGGGCTAGATACGCAGTATTTT.

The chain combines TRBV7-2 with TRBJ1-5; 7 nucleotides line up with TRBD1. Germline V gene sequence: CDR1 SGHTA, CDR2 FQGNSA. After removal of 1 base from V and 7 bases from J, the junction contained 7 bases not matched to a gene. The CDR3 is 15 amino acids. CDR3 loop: CASSLGTTQGQPQHF. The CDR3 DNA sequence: TGTGCCAGCAGCTTAGGTACTACACAGGGGCAGCCCCAGCATTTT.

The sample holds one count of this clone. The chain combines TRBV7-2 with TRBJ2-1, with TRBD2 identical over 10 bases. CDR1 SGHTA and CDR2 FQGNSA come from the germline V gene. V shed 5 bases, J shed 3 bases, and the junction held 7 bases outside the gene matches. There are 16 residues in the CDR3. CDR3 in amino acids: CASSAESGGGYNEQFF. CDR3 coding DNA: TGTGCCAGCAGCGCCGAGAGCGGGGGGGGCTACAATGAGCAGTTCTTC.

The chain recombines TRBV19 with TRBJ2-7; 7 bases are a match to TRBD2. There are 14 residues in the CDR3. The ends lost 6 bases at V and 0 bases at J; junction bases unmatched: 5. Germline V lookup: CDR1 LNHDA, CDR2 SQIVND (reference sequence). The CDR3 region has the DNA TGTGCCAGTAGACTAGCGAGGAGCTCCTACGAGCAGTACTTC. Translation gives CASRLARSSYEQYF.

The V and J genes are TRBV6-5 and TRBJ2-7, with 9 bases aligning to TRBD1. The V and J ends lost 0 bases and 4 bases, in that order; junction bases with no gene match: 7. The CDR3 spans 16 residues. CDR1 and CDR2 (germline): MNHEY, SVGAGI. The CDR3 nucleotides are TGTGCCAGCAGTTACTCCCGGGGACAGGGCGGGTACGAGCAGTACTTC. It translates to CASSYSRGQGGYEQYF.

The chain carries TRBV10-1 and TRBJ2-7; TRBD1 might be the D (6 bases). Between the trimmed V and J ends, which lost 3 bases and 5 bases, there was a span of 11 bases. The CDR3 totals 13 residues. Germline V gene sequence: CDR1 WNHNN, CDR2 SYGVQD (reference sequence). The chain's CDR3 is CASSDQGSHEQYF. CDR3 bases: TGCGCCAGCAGTGATCAGGGGAGCCACGAGCAGTACTTC.

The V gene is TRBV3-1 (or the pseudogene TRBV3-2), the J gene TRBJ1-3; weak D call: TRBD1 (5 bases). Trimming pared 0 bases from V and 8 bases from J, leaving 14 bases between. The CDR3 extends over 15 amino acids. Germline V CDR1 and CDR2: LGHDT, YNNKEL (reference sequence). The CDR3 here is CASSQDGGDSHTIYF. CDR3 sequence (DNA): TGTGCCAGCAGCCAAGATGGGGGGGATTCGCACACCATATATTTT.

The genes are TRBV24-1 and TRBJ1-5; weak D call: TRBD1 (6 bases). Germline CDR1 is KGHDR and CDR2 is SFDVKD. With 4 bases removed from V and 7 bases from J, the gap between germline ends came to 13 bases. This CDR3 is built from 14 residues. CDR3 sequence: CATSDPGRGQPQHF. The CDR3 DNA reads TGTGCCACCAGTGACCCCGGCAGGGGACAGCCCCAGCATTTT.

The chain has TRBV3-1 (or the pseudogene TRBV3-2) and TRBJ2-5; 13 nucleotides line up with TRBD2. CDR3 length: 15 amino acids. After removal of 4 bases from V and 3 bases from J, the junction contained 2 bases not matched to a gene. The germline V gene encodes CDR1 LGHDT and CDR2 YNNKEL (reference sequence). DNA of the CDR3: TGTGCCAGCAGCCCCGGGACTAGCGGGGAAGAGACCCAGTACTTC. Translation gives CASSPGTSGEETQYF.

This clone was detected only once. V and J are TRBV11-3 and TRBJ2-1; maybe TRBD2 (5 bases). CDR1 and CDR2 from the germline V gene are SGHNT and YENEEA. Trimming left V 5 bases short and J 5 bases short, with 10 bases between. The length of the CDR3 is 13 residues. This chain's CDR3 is CASSPGVHNEQFF. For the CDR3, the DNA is TGTGCCAGCAGCCCCGGGGTTCACAATGAGCAGTTCTTC. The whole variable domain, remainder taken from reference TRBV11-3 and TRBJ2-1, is EAGVVQSPRYKIIEKKQPVAFWCNPISGHNTLYWYLQNLGQGPELLIRYENEEAVDDSQLPKDRFSAERLKGVDSTLKIQPAELGDSAVYLCASSPGVHNEQFFGPGTRLTVL.